Each of the 4 T cell receptor beta chains below was sequenced from the same sample in a study of blood T cell repertoires in COVID-19. The assay was immunoSEQ multiplex PCR, and TCRdb's table has in-frame clones only and misses some. Seen here are 150,000 to 200,000 clones, 82% observed once, and the top ten hold 6.5% to 9%. The material sequenced was peripheral blood. These TCRs come from a woman aged 40 to 49 with COVID-19, enrolled during active disease.

CDR3: CASSLLSLAGESDTQYF. In nucleotides, the CDR3 is TGTGCCAGCAGTTTATTATCCCTAGCGGGAGAATCAGATACGCAGTATTTT. The V gene is TRBV28, the J gene TRBJ2-3, with 10 nucleotides matching TRBD2. V was pared by 1 base and J by 4 bases, with 8 bases of the junction left unmatched. The CDR3 runs to 17 residues. Germline V CDR1 and CDR2: MDHEN, SYDVKM.

The chain uses TRBV7-3 and TRBJ1-1; TRBD1 is a possible D gene (5 bases). This CDR3 is built from 14 residues. The V and J ends lost 2 bases and 5 bases respectively, with 12 bases between them. Per germline, CDR1 SGHTA and CDR2 FQGTGA. Written as DNA, the CDR3 is TGTGCCAGCAGCTTAGTGGGGCTGGGTACTGAAGCTTTCTTT. Amino acids: CASSLVGLGTEAFF.

The gene calls are TRBV2 and TRBJ1-5; 9 bases fit TRBD1. The CDR3 length is 12 residues. CDR1 and CDR2 from the germline V gene are SNHLY and FYNNEI. J gave up 15 bases and V 5 bases, and 8 bases lay outside the gene matches. As DNA, the CDR3 is TGTGCCAGCAGTTCCGGACAGGGACAGGGGCATTTT. It codes for CASSSGQGQGHF.

This chain's CDR3 is CASSDEPRRATYEQYF. CDR3 sequence (DNA): TGTGCCAGCAGTGACGAACCCCGCAGGGCCACCTACGAGCAGTACTTC. The chain is built from TRBV6-4 and TRBJ2-7; D perhaps matches TRBD1 (5 bases). CDR3 length: 16 amino acids. The germline gives CDR1 MRHNA, CDR2 SNTAGT. Trimming took 2 bases from V and 2 from J, leaving 16 bases between them.